This TCR beta chain was identified in a study of blood T cells in healthy people across ages. This CDR3 has 13 amino acids. The V end was cut by 8 bases, the J end by 6 bases, with 15 bases between. The people who gave samples were healthy Caucasians from Russia, aged about 6 to 95. Isolated per sample were at least 6 million PBMCs. A word on this clonotype: Its antigen remains unknown.

Study-wide results and caveats: Getting older went along with TCR beta diversity per million T cells dropping roughly linearly.

Primers used in a second PCR of roughly 6 to 11 cycles were a sample-barcoded 5' primer and a J-beta primer mix. A template-switch adaptor with 12 random nucleotides tagged each cDNA molecule. In TCRdb, the 5' RACE reads were re-called with MiXCR into one record per CDR3 protein. The sample holds about 780,000 distinct CDR3 sequences, around 62% seen once. The chain combines TRBV12-3 or TRBV12-4 with TRBJ2-3; TRBD2 might be the D (6 bases). This clonotype was sampled from a young man in good health. Sequenced material: blood. Here the CDR3 reads CASGPGAGDTQYF. CDR3 DNA: TGTGCCAGCGGACCGGGCGCGGGGGATACGCAGTATTTT.